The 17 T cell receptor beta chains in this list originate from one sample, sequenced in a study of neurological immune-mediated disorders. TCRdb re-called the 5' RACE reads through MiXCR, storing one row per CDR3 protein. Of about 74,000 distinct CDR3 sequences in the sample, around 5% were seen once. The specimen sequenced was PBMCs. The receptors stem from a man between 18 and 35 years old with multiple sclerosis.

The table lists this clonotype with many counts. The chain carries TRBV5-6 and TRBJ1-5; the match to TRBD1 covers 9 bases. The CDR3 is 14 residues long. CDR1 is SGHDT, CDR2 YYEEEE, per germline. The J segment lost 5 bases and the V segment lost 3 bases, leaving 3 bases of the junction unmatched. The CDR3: CASSSGTGHQPQHF. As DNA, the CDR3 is TGTGCCAGCAGCTCCGGGACAGGGCATCAGCCCCAGCATTTT.

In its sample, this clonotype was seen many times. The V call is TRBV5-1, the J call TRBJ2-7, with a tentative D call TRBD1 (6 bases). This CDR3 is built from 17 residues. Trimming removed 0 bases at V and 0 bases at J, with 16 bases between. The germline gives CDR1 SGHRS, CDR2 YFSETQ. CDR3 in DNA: TGCGCCAGCAGCTTGGCCTATCGGACAGCCCTCTCCTACGAGCAGTACTTC. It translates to CASSLAYRTALSYEQYF.

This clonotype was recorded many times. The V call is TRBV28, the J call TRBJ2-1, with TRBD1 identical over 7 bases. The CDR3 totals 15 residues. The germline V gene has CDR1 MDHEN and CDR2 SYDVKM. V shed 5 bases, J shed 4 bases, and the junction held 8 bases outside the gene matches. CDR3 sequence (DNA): TGTGCCAGCAGTACCGGGACAGCGATTTACAATGAGCAGTTCTTC. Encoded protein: CASSTGTAIYNEQFF. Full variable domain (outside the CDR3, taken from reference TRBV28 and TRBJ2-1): DVKVTQSSRYLVKRTGEKVFLECVQDMDHENMFWYRQDPGLGLRLIYFSYDVKMKEKGDIPEGYSVSREKKERFSLILESASTNQTSMYLCASSTGTAIYNEQFFGPGTRLTVL.

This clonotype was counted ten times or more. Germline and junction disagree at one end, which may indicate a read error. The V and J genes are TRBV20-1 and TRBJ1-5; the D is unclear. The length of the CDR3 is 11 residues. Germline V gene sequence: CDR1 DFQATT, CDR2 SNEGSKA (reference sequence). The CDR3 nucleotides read TGCAGTGCTAGAGGTGGGCAGCCCCAGAATTTT. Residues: CSARGGQPQNF.

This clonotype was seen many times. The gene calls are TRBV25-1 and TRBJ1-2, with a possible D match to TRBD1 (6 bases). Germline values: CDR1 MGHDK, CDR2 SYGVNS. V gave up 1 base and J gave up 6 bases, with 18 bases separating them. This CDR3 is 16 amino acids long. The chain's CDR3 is CASSESAGEWVNGYTF. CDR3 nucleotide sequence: TGTGCCAGCAGTGAATCGGCAGGGGAATGGGTCAATGGCTACACCTTC.

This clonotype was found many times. In DNA, the CDR3 is TGTGCCAGCAAAGTAACAGGGGAGCACACAGATACGCAGTATTTT. Its protein product is CASKVTGEHTDTQYF. The rearrangement joins TRBV12-3 or TRBV12-4 to TRBJ2-3, with 7 bases aligning to TRBD1. V shed 7 bases, J shed 2 bases, and the junction held 9 bases outside the gene matches. The CDR3 consists of 15 residues.

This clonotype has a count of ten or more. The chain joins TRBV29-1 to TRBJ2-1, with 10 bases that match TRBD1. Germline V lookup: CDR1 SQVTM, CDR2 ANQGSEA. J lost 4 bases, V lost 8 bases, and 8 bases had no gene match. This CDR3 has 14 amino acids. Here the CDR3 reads CSHHGQGGYNEQFF. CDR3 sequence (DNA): TGCAGCCATCATGGACAGGGGGGTTACAATGAGCAGTTCTTC.

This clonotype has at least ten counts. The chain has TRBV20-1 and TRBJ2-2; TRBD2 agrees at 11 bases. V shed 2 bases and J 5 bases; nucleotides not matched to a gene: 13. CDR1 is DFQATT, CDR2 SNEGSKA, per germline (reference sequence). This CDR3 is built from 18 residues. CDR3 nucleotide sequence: TGCAGTGCTAGAAAGCAGGAACTAGCGGGAGCGGGGACCGGGGAGCTGTTTTTT. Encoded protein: CSARKQELAGAGTGELFF.

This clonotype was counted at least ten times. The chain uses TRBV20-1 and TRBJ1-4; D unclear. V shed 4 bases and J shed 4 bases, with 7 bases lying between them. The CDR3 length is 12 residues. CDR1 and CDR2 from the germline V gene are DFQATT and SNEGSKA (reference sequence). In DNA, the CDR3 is TGCAGTGCTAAACACCTTAATGAAAAACTGTTTTTT. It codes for CSAKHLNEKLFF.

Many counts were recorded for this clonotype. The CDR3: CASSLEGALPKYF. The CDR3 DNA reads TGTGCCAGCAGCTTAGAGGGAGCACTCCCTAAGTACTTC. The chain combines TRBV7-2 with TRBJ2-7; perhaps TRBD2 as D (5 bases). Germline loops: CDR1 SGHTA, CDR2 FQGNSA. Trimming pared 1 base from V and 11 bases from J, leaving 15 bases between. The CDR3 runs to 13 residues.

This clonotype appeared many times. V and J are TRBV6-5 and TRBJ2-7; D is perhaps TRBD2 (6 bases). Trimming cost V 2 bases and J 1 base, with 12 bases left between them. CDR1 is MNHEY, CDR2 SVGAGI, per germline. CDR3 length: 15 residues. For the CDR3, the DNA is TGTGCCAGCAGTTACGCGATTAGCGGATCCTACGAGCAGTACTTC. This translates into CASSYAISGSYEQYF.

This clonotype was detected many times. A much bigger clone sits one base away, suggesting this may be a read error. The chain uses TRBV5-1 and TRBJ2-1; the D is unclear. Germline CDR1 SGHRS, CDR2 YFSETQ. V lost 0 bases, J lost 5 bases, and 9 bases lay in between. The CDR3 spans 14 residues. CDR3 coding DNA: TGCGCCAGCAGCTTGGGAAAGCTAAACAATGAGCAGTTCTTC. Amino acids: CASSLGKLNNEQFF.

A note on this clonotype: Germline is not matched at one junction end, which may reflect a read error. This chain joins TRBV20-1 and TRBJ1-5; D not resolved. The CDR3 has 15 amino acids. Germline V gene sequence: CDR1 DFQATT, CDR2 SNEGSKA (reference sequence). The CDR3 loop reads CSARVRALGNQPQSF. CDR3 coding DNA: TGCAGTGCTAGAGTTCGGGCACTCGGCAATCAGCCCCAGAGTTTT.

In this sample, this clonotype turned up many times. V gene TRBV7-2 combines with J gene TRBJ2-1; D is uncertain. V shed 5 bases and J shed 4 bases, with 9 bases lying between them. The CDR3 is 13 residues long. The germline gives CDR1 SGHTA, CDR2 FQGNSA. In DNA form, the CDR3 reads TGTGCCAGCAGCGCGACCAATTACAATGAGCAGTTCTTC. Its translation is CASSATNYNEQFF.

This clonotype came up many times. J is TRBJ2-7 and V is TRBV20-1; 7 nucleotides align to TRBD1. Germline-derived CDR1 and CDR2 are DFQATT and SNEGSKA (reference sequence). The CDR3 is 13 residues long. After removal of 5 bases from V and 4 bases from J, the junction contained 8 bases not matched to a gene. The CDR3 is CSAHRDSLYEQYF. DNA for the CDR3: TGCAGTGCTCACCGGGACAGCCTTTACGAGCAGTACTTC.

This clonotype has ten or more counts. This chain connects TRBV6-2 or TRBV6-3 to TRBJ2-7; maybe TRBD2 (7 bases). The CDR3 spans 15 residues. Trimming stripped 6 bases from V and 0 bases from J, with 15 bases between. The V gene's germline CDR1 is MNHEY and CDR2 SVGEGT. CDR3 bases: TGTGCCAGCAGGGGGGGGCGGGCCGCCTCCTACGAGCAGTACTTC. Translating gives CASRGGRAASYEQYF.

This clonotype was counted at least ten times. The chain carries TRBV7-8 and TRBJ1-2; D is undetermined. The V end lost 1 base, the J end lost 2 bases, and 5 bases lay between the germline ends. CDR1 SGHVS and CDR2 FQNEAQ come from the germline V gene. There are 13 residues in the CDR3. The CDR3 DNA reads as TGTGCCAGCAGCTTAGAACGGAACTATGGCTACACCTTC. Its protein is CASSLERNYGYTF.